The text below deals with one T cell receptor beta chain. Trimming removed 6 bases at V and 4 bases at J, with 14 bases between. The CDR3 has 14 residues. Germline V gene lookup returns CDR1 SGHTA and CDR2 FQGNSA. These data come from a study of blood T cells in healthy people across ages. Together with a sample-barcoded 5' primer, a J-beta primer mix was included in a second PCR lasting about 6 to 11 cycles. TCRdb redid the calling of the 5' RACE reads with MiXCR, one entry per CDR3 protein. In the table there are around 650,000 distinct CDR3 sequences, about 30% of which are singletons. The chain joins TRBV7-2 to TRBJ2-3; D not certain. The receptor was derived from a woman aged 80 or older in good health. Sequencing input: blood. The CDR3 nucleotides read TGTGCCAGCAGGTCGATGACTCGGTCAGATACGCAGTATTTT. Translated: CASRSMTRSDTQYF.